This TCR beta chain was sequenced during a study of shared clonotypes between healthy human individuals. The method was immunoSEQ multiplex PCR; TCRdb's version includes in-frame clones alone and lacks a portion of them. The profile shows over a million clones, about 96% of them singletons. The receptor comes from a man aged 25-45 years in good health. The sequenced sample consisted of naive CD4+ T cells sorted from blood. The subset denotes: CD45RA+ positively selected.

In DNA, the CDR3 is TGTGCCAGCAGCCATCTAGCGGGAGAGAACACCGGGGAGCTGTTTTTT. As protein: CASSHLAGENTGELFF. The rearrangement joins TRBV7-9 to TRBJ2-2; TRBD2 agrees at 10 bases. The junction had 4 bases not matched to a gene; V was cut back by 5 bases and J by 1 base. The germline gives CDR1 SEHNR, CDR2 FQNEAQ (reference sequence). This CDR3 has 16 amino acids.